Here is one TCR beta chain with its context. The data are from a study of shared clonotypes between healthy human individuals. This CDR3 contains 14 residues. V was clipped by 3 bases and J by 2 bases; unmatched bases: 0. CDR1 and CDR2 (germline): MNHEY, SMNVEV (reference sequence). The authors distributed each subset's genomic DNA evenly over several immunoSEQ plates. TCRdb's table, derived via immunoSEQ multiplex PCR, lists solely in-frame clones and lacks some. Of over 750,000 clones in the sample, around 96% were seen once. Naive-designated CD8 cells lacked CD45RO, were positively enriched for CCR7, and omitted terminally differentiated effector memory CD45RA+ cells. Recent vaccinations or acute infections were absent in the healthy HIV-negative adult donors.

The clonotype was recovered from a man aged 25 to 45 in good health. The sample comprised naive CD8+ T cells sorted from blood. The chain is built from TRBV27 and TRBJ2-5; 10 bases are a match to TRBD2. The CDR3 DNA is TGTGCCAGCAGTTTGGGACTAGCGCAAGAGACCCAGTACTTC. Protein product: CASSLGLAQETQYF.